This entry concerns a single TCR beta chain. This sample is drawn from a study of human thymus T cells. The V gene lost 4 bases and the J gene lost 3 bases, with 4 bases spanning the gap. Germline lookup yields CDR1 SEHNR and CDR2 FQNEAQ (reference sequence). The CDR3 loop spans 12 amino acids. Sequencing was performed with immunoSEQ multiplex PCR; in TCRdb, only in-frame clones are kept and a portion is missing. The repertoire holds some 78,000 clones, with nearly 98% as singletons. The study used thymus tissue resected during corrective heart surgery. Source material: thymus tissue. The gene calls are TRBV7-9 and TRBJ2-1; D unclear. The sequence was collected from a boy less than two years old with a congenital heart defect but otherwise immunologically healthy. This chain's CDR3 is CASSSNYNEQFF. CDR3 coding DNA: TGTGCCAGCAGCTCGAACTACAATGAGCAGTTCTTC.